This TCR beta chain was sequenced in a study of Graves' ophthalmopathy and Graves' hyperthyroidism. The authors amplified TCR beta CDR3 regions from RNA transcripts. In the first round, RT-PCR was carried out with HTBI primers, and a multiplex PCR formed the second round. From the multiplex PCR reads, TCRdb called clonotypes with MiXCR, one entry per CDR3 protein. Of 680,000 or so distinct CDR3 sequences listed, 20% to 25% were seen once; the top ten hold around 6.5%. This CDR3 is built from 14 residues. V lost 5 bases, J lost 7 bases, and 15 bases lay in between. The germline V gene has CDR1 MNHNS and CDR2 SASEGT. Aged 18 to 65, hyperthyroidism patients had been newly diagnosed, with under 2 months' duration.

Sequencing was performed on peripheral blood. The chain uses TRBV6-1 and TRBJ1-3, with D perhaps TRBD1 (6 bases). The TCR was taken from a young woman with stable Graves' hyperthyroidism. Some clones in this sample may be carry-over from other donors' samples. CDR3 protein: CASSTGSGRNTIYF. The CDR3, as DNA: TGTGCCAGCAGTACAGGGTCGGGGCGGAACACCATATATTTT.